Listed below are T cell receptor beta chains from one sample, sequenced in a study of blood T cell repertoires in COVID-19. The assay was immunoSEQ multiplex PCR, and TCRdb's table has in-frame clones only and misses some. The sample yields more than 130,000 clones, more than 75% seen once. The material sequenced was peripheral blood. The receptors were gathered from a middle-aged woman with acute or convalescent COVID-19. Each CDR3 is given with its conserved first and last residue. D genes are given only for firm matches. Only part of the rows carry a size: once, few, many, or a class if the clone is expanded.

j_call	clone_size	d_call	v_call	cdr3_nt	cdr3_aa
TRBJ1-6	NA	TRBD1	TRBV6-5	TGTGCCAGCAGTACCCCGGGACAGGGCGACATCCCCCTCCACTTT	CASSTPGQGDIPLHF
TRBJ1-4	NA	NA	TRBV28	TGTGCCAGCAGTTTTTTCCGTGAAAAACTGTTTTTT	CASSFFREKLFF
TRBJ1-5	NA	NA	TRBV27	TGTGCCAGCAGTTTATCCGCCTATAGCAATCAGCCCCAGCATTTT	CASSLSAYSNQPQHF
TRBJ1-2	NA	TRBD1	TRBV3-1/TRBV3-2	TGTGCCAGCAGGGTACAGGGGACCGATGGCTACACCTTC	CASRVQGTDGYTF
TRBJ1-1	NA	NA	TRBV6-5	TGTGCCAGCAGTCCCCTTCTTATGAACACTGAAGCTTTCTTT	CASSPLLMNTEAFF
TRBJ2-2	many	TRBD2	TRBV7-6	TGTGCCAGCAGCTTAGCTACGGGGGGGATAACCGGGGAGCTGTTTTTT	CASSLATGGITGELFF
TRBJ2-6	NA	NA	TRBV30	TGTGCCTCACGACAGTCTGGGGCCAACGTCCTGACTTTC	CASRQSGANVLTF
TRBJ1-1	NA	NA	TRBV5-8	TGTGCCAGCAGCGCACCACAGGGCGTATTGGGATATACTGAAGCTTTCTTT	CASSAPQGVLGYTEAFF
TRBJ2-6	NA	NA	TRBV15	TGTGCCACCAGCGAACCACGTCAGGGGACTGGGGCCAACGTCCTGACTTTC	CATSEPRQGTGANVLTF
TRBJ2-7	NA	TRBD2	TRBV19	TGTGCCAGTAACGGGAGGACTCTCGACGAGCAGTACTTC	CASNGRTLDEQYF
TRBJ2-1	NA	TRBD1	TRBV7-3	TGTGCCAGCAGCTTACCCGGACAGGTCTACAATGAGCAGTTCTTC	CASSLPGQVYNEQFF
TRBJ1-2	NA	TRBD1	TRBV4-2	TGTGCCAGCAGCCACCGGGGACAGGGAGGTAGGGGAGATCATGGCTACACCTTC	CASSHRGQGGRGDHGYTF
TRBJ1-2	NA	TRBD1	TRBV7-9	TGTGCCAGCAGCCCCACAGGGGTTAACTATGGCTACACCTTC	CASSPTGVNYGYTF
TRBJ1-5	NA	NA	TRBV6-2/TRBV6-3	TGTGCCAGCAGTTACTCGGAATTACGGGATCAGCCCCAGCATTTT	CASSYSELRDQPQHF
TRBJ1-5	NA	NA	TRBV7-8	TGTGCCAGCAGCTCAGGGAACAATCAGCCCCAGCATTTT	CASSSGNNQPQHF
TRBJ2-2	NA	TRBD1	TRBV7-3	TGTGCCAGCAGCCAGAGAACAGGGGGCGAGGCCGGGGAGCTGTTTTTT	CASSQRTGGEAGELFF
TRBJ1-5	few	TRBD1	TRBV30	TGTGCCTGGAGTCACGGGACAGTCGGGGGGCCCCAGCATTTT	CAWSHGTVGGPQHF
TRBJ2-7	once	TRBD1	TRBV7-2	TGTGCCAGCAGCCGCTCCGGACAGGGGAACCTATACGAGCAGTACTTC	CASSRSGQGNLYEQYF
TRBJ2-3	NA	TRBD2	TRBV18	TGTGCCAGCTCACCACCGAACGGGACTAGGCTCACAGATACGCAGTATTTT	CASSPPNGTRLTDTQYF
TRBJ2-7	NA	TRBD1	TRBV18	TGTGCCAGCTCCCCTAGGACAGGTAAGGGTGAGCAGTACTTC	CASSPRTGKGEQYF
TRBJ2-7	once	NA	TRBV28	TGTGCCAGCAGTCCCCCCGGCAGGGTTGGGGGGAACGAGCAGTACTTC	CASSPPGRVGGNEQYF
TRBJ1-2	NA	TRBD1	TRBV6-5	TGTGCCAGCAGTTCGGGACAGGGATTAGGCTACACCTTC	CASSSGQGLGYTF
TRBJ2-1	NA	TRBD2	TRBV29-1	TGCAGCGTGGCCGGTGGGGGGGTGAATGAGCAGTTCTTC	CSVAGGGVNEQFF
TRBJ2-2	NA	NA	TRBV11-3	TGTGCCAGCAGCTCCGTAGGGGGGGGAGGGGAGCTGTTTTTT	CASSSVGGGGELFF
TRBJ2-3	NA	TRBD1	TRBV27	TGTGCGGATCGAGGACAGGGATCAGATACGCAGTATTTT	CADRGQGSDTQYF
TRBJ2-7	NA	NA	TRBV10-3	TGTGCCATCAGTGAGAGCCTTGGCCAGCGGCAGTACTTC	CAISESLGQRQYF
TRBJ1-1	NA	NA	TRBV7-7	TGTGCTAGCAGCTTAGACCGGGGCACTGAAGCTTTCTTT	CASSLDRGTEAFF
TRBJ2-1	once	TRBD2	TRBV7-3	TGTGCCAGCAGCTTGCTAGCGGGAGTTAATGAGCAGTTCTTC	CASSLLAGVNEQFF
TRBJ2-6	NA	TRBD2	TRBV9	TGTGCCAGCAGCCCGAGGACTAGCAAGGCTGGGGCCAACGTCCTGACTTTC	CASSPRTSKAGANVLTF
TRBJ1-5	NA	TRBD1	TRBV27	TGTGCCAGCAGTTGGGACAGGAATCAGCCCCAGCATTTT	CASSWDRNQPQHF
TRBJ2-1	NA	TRBD2	TRBV10-3	TGTGCCATCAGCCCTAGCGGGAGGCTTTACAATGAGCAGTTCTTC	CAISPSGRLYNEQFF
TRBJ1-2	NA	NA	TRBV5-1	TGCGCCAGCAGCTCAGGGGTGGCTAACTATGGCTACACCTTC	CASSSGVANYGYTF